This T cell receptor (beta chain) was recorded in a study of T cells in Graves' hyperthyroidism and ophthalmopathy. Study-level results: Ophthalmopathy stood apart from stable hyperthyroidism in a 13 V-J model. Also found in blood were most expanded thyroid clonotypes above 0.001.

Hyperthyroidism in the patients, aged 18 to 65, was newly diagnosed and under 2 months in duration. RNA transcripts served as the template for amplifying TCR beta CDR3 regions. RT-PCR in the first round (using the HTBI primer set) targeted the TCR CDR3. TCRdb reprocessed the multiplex PCR reads via MiXCR and lists one record per CDR3 protein. Counted here are roughly 180,000 distinct CDR3 sequences, about a sixth occurring once; the ten biggest clones make up around 29%. A note on this clonotype: No antigen is known for it.

Sequencing was performed on blood. This TCR derives from a woman between 45 and 65 years old with Graves' hyperthyroidism.

The CDR3 is CASSTGTGLGGRSSKSYNEQFF. The CDR3 nucleotides are TGTGCCAGCAGTACCGGGACAGGGCTAGGAGGACGATCCTCGAAGTCCTACAATGAGCAGTTCTTC. The rearrangement links TRBV12-3 or TRBV12-4 to TRBJ2-1; 9 bases agree with TRBD1. This CDR3 spans 22 amino acids. With 5 bases clipped from V and 1 base from J, the junction kept 24 bases outside the gene matches.